Included here is one T cell receptor (beta chain) sequence, with context. Its target is unknown. Sequencing used immunoSEQ multiplex PCR; TCRdb keeps in-frame clones, though not all of them. Among approximately 150,000 clones listed, about 90% were seen once. The data were obtained in a study of T cell responses to AZD1222 COVID-19 vaccine. Findings of the study overall: Donors were chiefly white British, with a greater number of females, and clonal diversity was perhaps underestimated.

The sequence derives from an adult who received the AZD1222 COVID-19 vaccine. This specimen consisted of peripheral blood, obtained 28 days after the second AZD1222 dose.

CDR3 region: CASTWNQGVGSYGYTF. CDR3 nucleotides: TGTGCCAGTACCTGGAACCAGGGGGTCGGATCCTATGGCTACACCTTC. This rearrangement joins TRBV19 to TRBJ1-2, with 7 bases lining up with TRBD1. V shed 7 bases, J shed 4 bases, and the junction held 15 bases outside the gene matches. The germline V gene encodes CDR1 LNHDA and CDR2 SQIVND (reference sequence). The CDR3 contains 16 residues.